These 22 T cell receptor beta chains share one sample of origin, sequenced in a study of T cell responses to AZD1222 COVID-19 vaccine. Sequencing used immunoSEQ multiplex PCR; TCRdb keeps in-frame clones, though not all of them. In the table there are about 110,000 clones, roughly four fifths of which are singletons. The material was peripheral blood, obtained on day 0 of AZD1222 vaccination. All receptors come from an adult in good health.

V usage is TRBV7-3 and J usage is TRBJ1-6; no clear D gene. The CDR3 runs to 14 residues. CDR1 and CDR2 from the germline V gene are SGHTA and FQGTGA. V gave up 4 bases and J gave up 5 bases, with 9 bases separating them. The chain's CDR3 is CASSSGRNNSPLHF. CDR3 bases: TGTGCCAGCAGCTCCGGACGGAATAATTCACCCCTCCACTTT.

The chain is built from TRBV5-5 and TRBJ2-4; 9 bases match TRBD2. This CDR3 region has 15 residues. Germline trimming cut 4 bases from V and 6 bases from J; bases unmatched to any gene: 8. From germline, CDR1 is SGHKS and CDR2 YYEKEE (reference sequence). The CDR3 reads CASSLGASGANIQYF. Here the CDR3 DNA reads TGTGCCAGCAGCCTGGGAGCTAGCGGGGCAAACATTCAGTACTTC. Looking up the rest from reference TRBV5-5 and TRBJ2-4 gives the full variable domain: DAGVTQSPTHLIKTRGQQVTLRCSPISGHKSVSWYQQVLGQGPQFIFQYYEKEERGRGNFPDRFSARQFPNYSSELNVNALLLGDSALYLCASSLGASGANIQYFGAGTRLSVL.

The genes are TRBV7-2 and TRBJ2-5; a weak D match, TRBD1 (5 bases). The CDR3 runs to 16 residues. V was pared by 5 bases and J by 4 bases, with 20 bases between. CDR1 and CDR2 (germline): SGHTA, FQGNSA. CDR3 bases: TGTGCCAGCAGCCTGATGTCAGGGTTCCCACCAGAGACCCAGTACTTC. Protein product: CASSLMSGFPPETQYF.

The rearrangement uses TRBV11-2 and TRBJ2-1, with TRBD1 identical over 8 bases. With V trimmed by 5 bases and J by 5 bases, 11 bases remained unmatched. This CDR3 is 16 amino acids long. CDR1 SGHAT and CDR2 FQNNGV come from the germline V gene. The CDR3 DNA reads as TGTGCCAGCAGCCCTCGGAGGCAGGGGGCGAACAATGAGCAGTTCTTC. Protein: CASSPRRQGANNEQFF.

CDR3 amino acids: CASHSISPGGHEQFF. The CDR3 DNA reads as TGTGCCAGTCATTCTATTAGCCCTGGGGGGCATGAGCAGTTCTTC. The V call is TRBV5-4, the J call TRBJ2-1, with D possibly being TRBD1 or TRBD2 (6 bases each). Trimming pared 8 bases from V and 8 bases from J, leaving 23 bases between. Germline CDR1 reads SGHNT; CDR2 reads YYREEE (reference sequence). This CDR3 is built from 15 residues.

V usage is TRBV30 and J usage is TRBJ2-5, with 14 bases aligning to TRBD2. The CDR3 has 16 amino acids. J gave up 5 bases and V 0 bases, and 5 bases lay outside the gene matches. Germline V gene lookup returns CDR1 GTSNPN and CDR2 SVGIG (reference sequence). CDR3 sequence reads: CAWSVWTSGGRETQYF. The CDR3 nucleotides are TGTGCCTGGAGTGTTTGGACTAGCGGGGGGCGGGAGACCCAGTACTTC.

The V and J genes are TRBV7-9 and TRBJ1-1; TRBD1 aligns across 7 bases. The CDR3 is 15 residues long. Germline CDR1 SEHNR, CDR2 FQNEAQ (reference sequence). V lost 0 bases, J lost 6 bases, and 7 bases stayed unmatched. This CDR3 reads CASSLAVGGAAEAFF. The CDR3 DNA sequence: TGTGCCAGCAGCTTAGCCGTAGGGGGCGCGGCTGAAGCTTTCTTT.

The chain has TRBV27 and TRBJ1-2; TRBD1 is a possible D gene (6 bases). CDR3 length: 14 amino acids. V dropped 2 bases and J dropped 7 bases, with 14 bases sitting between them. Looked up from germline, CDR1 is MNHEY and CDR2 is SMNVEV (reference sequence). The CDR3 loop reads CASSLAQGLGGYTF. CDR3 in DNA: TGTGCCAGCAGTTTAGCTCAGGGGCTGGGTGGCTACACCTTC.

This sequence joins TRBV27 and TRBJ1-5; D is uncertain. Germline lookup yields CDR1 MNHEY and CDR2 SMNVEV (reference sequence). Trimming removed 8 bases from V and 5 bases from J, with 16 bases in between. This CDR3 contains 14 residues. CDR3 DNA: TGTGCCAGCGGCCGTTTGGGGTGGGATCAGCCCCAGCATTTT. It codes for CASGRLGWDQPQHF.

V gene TRBV7-9 combines with J gene TRBJ2-5, with D unresolved. Trimming removed 1 base at V and 5 bases at J, with 14 bases between. CDR1 is SEHNR, CDR2 FQNEAQ, per germline (reference sequence). This CDR3 region has 15 residues. CDR3 nucleotides: TGTGCCAGCAGCTTAGATATGGGTTTTACGGAGACCCAGTACTTC. This sequence encodes CASSLDMGFTETQYF.

The CDR3 nucleotides read TGCAGCGTCGGGACAGGGCCCACTGAAGCTTTCTTT. It specifies CSVGTGPTEAFF. V gene TRBV29-1 combines with J gene TRBJ1-1, with 9 bases matching TRBD1. The CDR3 contains 12 residues. CDR1 is SQVTM and CDR2 is ANQGSEA in the germline V gene. Trimming took 6 bases from V and 4 from J; bases not matched to a gene: 3.

This clone was observed a handful of times. This sequence joins TRBV6-4 and TRBJ2-1; 10 bases map to TRBD2. The germline CDR1 and CDR2 sequences are MRHNA and SNTAGT. There are 15 residues in the CDR3. The ends lost 5 bases at V and 7 bases at J; junction bases unmatched: 8. The CDR3 coding sequence is TGTGCCAGCAGTCAAGCGGGAGGGGCAGCAAATGAGCAGTTCTTC. Protein: CASSQAGGAANEQFF.

The CDR3 spells CASSPDQGLVRDTQYF. The DNA for the CDR3 is TGTGCCAGCTCACCAGATCAGGGGTTGGTAAGAGATACGCAGTATTTT. The genes are TRBV18 and TRBJ2-3, with a tentative D call TRBD1 (6 bases). CDR3 length equals 16 residues. Trimming cost V 2 bases and J 5 bases, with 17 bases left between them. Germline CDR1 and CDR2: KGHSH and LQKENI.

The gene calls are TRBV20-1 and TRBJ1-5; 8 bases are shared with TRBD1. This CDR3 has 16 amino acids. Germline loops: CDR1 DFQATT, CDR2 SNEGSKA (reference sequence). With 4 bases clipped from V and 7 bases from J, the junction kept 15 bases outside the gene matches. CDR3 coding DNA: TGCAGTGCTATTGACAGGGGAAGGGTAAGGGGCCAGCCCCAGCATTTT. It specifies CSAIDRGRVRGQPQHF.

This chain uses TRBV7-9 with TRBJ2-2; 7 nucleotides agree with TRBD1. Losses at the gene ends were 2 bases for V and 3 bases for J; bases not matched to a gene: 3. Germline V gene sequence: CDR1 SEHNR, CDR2 FQNEAQ (reference sequence). CDR3 length: 15 residues. The CDR3 region has the DNA TGTGCCAGCAGCTTACTCACAGGGGACACCGGGGAGCTGTTTTTT. This translates into CASSLLTGDTGELFF.

V usage is TRBV24-1 and J usage is TRBJ2-5, with no clear D. With 3 bases removed from V and 4 bases from J, the gap between germline ends came to 11 bases. The CDR3 contains 14 residues. Germline V gene data show CDR1 as KGHDR and CDR2 as SFDVKD. CDR3 DNA: TGTGCCACCAGTGATGCTAGGCTGTCAGAGACCCAGTACTTC. This codes for CATSDARLSETQYF.

This sequence joins TRBV6-5 and TRBJ1-1, with 11 bases identical to TRBD1. V lost 6 bases, J lost 6 bases, and 9 bases stayed unmatched. The CDR3 loop spans 15 amino acids. CDR1 MNHEY and CDR2 SVGAGI come from the germline V gene. Here the CDR3 DNA reads TGTGCCAGCAGCGTCGGACAGGGGGCAAGCGCTGAAGCTTTCTTT. Amino acid sequence: CASSVGQGASAEAFF.

The chain combines TRBV7-2 with TRBJ2-1; 11 bases align to TRBD2. Germline assignment: CDR1 SGHTA and CDR2 FQGNSA. The CDR3 extends over 17 amino acids. The trim removed 2 bases at V and 6 bases at J, leaving 9 bases unmatched. The CDR3 DNA is TGTGCCAGCAGCTTACGGGCCCGGACTAGCGGGTTCAATGAGCAGTTCTTC. It is translated as CASSLRARTSGFNEQFF. The full variable domain, with the rest looked up from reference TRBV7-2 and TRBJ2-1, is GAGVSQSPSNKVTEKGKDVELRCDPISGHTALYWYRQSLGQGLEFLIYFQGNSAPDKSGLPSDRFSAERTGGSVSTLTIQRTQQEDSAVYLCASSLRARTSGFNEQFFGPGTRLTVL.

This chain links TRBV28 with TRBJ1-2; D uncertain. Germline V gene sequence: CDR1 MDHEN, CDR2 SYDVKM. Trimming left V 5 bases short and J 4 bases short, with 5 bases between. The CDR3 contains 11 residues. The CDR3 DNA follows: TGTGCCAGCAGTGCAGGCTATGGCTACACCTTC. Its protein product is CASSAGYGYTF.

The chain carries TRBV6-5 and TRBJ2-7, with 8 positions matching TRBD2. Germline V gene sequence: CDR1 MNHEY, CDR2 SVGAGI. This CDR3 region has 11 residues. V was pared by 5 bases and J by 9 bases, with 3 bases of the junction left unmatched. The CDR3 sequence: CASSSGRLQYF. The CDR3 nucleotides are TGTGCCAGCAGTAGCGGGAGATTGCAGTACTTC.

This clone was detected only a few times. The CDR3 loop reads CASSGTSDTGELFF. Written as DNA, the CDR3 is TGTGCCAGCAGTGGGACTAGCGACACCGGGGAGCTGTTTTTT. The chain joins TRBV25-1 to TRBJ2-2; 9 nucleotides match TRBD2. Germline V gene lookup returns CDR1 MGHDK and CDR2 SYGVNS. V lost 4 bases and J lost 3; bases outside the gene matches: 0. This CDR3 is 14 amino acids long.

This chain connects TRBV2 to TRBJ1-5, with a possible D match to TRBD1 (5 bases). V was trimmed by 6 bases and J by 6 bases, leaving 18 bases between them. The CDR3 has 15 residues. Germline V gene sequence: CDR1 SNHLY, CDR2 FYNNEI. CDR3 residues: CASSAMGRAAQPQHF. The CDR3 DNA is TGTGCCAGCAGCGCCATGGGCAGGGCCGCTCAGCCCCAGCATTTT.